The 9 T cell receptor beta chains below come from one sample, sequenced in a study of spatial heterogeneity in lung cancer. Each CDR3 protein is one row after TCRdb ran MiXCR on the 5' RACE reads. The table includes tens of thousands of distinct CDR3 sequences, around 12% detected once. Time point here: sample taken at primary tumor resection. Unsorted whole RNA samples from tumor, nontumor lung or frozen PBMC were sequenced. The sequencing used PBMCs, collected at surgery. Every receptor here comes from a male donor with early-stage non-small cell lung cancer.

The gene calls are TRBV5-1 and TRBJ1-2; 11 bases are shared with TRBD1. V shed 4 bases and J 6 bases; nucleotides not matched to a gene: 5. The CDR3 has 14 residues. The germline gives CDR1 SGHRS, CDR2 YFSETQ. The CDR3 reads CASSPGQGGDGYTF. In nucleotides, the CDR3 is TGCGCCAGCAGCCCGGGACAGGGGGGAGATGGCTACACCTTC.

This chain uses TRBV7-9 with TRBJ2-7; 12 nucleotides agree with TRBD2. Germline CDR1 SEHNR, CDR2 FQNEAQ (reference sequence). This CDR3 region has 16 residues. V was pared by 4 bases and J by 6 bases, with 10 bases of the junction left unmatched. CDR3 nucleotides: TGTGCCAGCAGCTCGCCGACTAGCGGGGGAGGTAGCGAGCAGTACTTC. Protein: CASSSPTSGGGSEQYF.

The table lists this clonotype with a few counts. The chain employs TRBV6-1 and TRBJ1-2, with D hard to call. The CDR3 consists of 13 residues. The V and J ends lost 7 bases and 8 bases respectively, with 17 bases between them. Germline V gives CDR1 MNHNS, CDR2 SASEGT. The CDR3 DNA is TGTGCCAGCAATGGTTCGAAGGTTCGGGGCTACACCTTC. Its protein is CASNGSKVRGYTF.

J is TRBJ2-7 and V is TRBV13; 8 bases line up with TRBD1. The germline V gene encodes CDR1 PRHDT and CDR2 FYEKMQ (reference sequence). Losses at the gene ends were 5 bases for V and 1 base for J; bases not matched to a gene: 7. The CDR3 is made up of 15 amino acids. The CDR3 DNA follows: TGTGCCAGCAGCGTGACAGGGGTCCTGTCCTACGAGCAGTACTTC. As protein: CASSVTGVLSYEQYF.

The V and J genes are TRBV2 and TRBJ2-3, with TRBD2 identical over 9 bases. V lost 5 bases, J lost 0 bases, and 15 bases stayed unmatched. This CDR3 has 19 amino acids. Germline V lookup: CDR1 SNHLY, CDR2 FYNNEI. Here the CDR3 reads CASSPTSGDTLISTDTQYF. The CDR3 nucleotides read TGTGCCAGCAGTCCGACTAGCGGCGATACCTTGATAAGCACAGATACGCAGTATTTT.

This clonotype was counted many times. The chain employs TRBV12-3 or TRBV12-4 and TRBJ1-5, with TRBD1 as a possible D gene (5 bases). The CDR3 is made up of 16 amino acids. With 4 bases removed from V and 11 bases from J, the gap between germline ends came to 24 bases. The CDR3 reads CASSSQEAGLSRTQHF. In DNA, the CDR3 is TGTGCCAGCAGTTCCCAGGAGGCGGGGCTATCTAGGACCCAGCATTTT.

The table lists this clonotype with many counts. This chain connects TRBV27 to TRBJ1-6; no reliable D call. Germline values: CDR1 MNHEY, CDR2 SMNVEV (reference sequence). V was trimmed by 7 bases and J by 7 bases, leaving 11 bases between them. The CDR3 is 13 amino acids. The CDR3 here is CASTGDLNSPLHF. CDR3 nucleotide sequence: TGTGCCAGCACCGGCGACTTGAATTCACCCCTCCACTTT.

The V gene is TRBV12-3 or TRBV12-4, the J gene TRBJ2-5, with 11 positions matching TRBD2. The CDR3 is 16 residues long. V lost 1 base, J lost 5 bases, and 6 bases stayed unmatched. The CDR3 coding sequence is TGTGCCAGCAGTTTAGGTAGCGGGGGGGCCGTGGAGACCCAGTACTTC. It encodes CASSLGSGGAVETQYF.

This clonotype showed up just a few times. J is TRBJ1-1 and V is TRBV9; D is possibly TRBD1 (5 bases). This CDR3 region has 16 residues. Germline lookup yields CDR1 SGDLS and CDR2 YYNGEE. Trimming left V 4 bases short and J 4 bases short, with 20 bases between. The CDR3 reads CASSPQDPGVSTEAFF. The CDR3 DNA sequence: TGTGCCAGCAGCCCTCAGGACCCGGGGGTTAGCACTGAAGCTTTCTTT. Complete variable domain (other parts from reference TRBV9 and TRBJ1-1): DSGVTQTPKHLITATGQRVTLRCSPRSGDLSVYWYQQSLDQGLQFLIQYYNGEERAKGNILERFSAQQFPDLHSELNLSSLELGDSALYFCASSPQDPGVSTEAFFGQGTRLTVV.